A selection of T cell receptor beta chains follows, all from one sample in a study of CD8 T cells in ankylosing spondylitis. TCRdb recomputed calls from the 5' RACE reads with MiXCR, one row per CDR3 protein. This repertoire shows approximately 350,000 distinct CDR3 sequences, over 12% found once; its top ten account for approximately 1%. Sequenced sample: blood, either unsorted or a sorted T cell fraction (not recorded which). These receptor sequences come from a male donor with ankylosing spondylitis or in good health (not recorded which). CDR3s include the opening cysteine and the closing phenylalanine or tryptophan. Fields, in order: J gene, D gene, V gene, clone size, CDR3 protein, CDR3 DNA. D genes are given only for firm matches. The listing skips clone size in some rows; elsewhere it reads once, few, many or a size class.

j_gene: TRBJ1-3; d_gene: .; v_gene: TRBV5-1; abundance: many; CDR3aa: CASSSDPTGNTIYF; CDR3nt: TGCGCCAGCAGCTCGGACCCCACTGGAAACACCATATATTTT
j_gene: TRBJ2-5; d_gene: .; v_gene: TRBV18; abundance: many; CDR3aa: CASSPTRGETQYF; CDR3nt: TGTGCCAGCTCACCCACTAGAGGGGAGACCCAGTACTTC
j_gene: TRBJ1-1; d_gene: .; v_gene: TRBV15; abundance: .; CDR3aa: CATRFGMNTGAFF; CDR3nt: TGTGCCACCAGATTCGGAATGAACACTGGAGCTTTCTTT
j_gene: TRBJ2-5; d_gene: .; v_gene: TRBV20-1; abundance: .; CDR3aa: CSARSDYRVQETQYF; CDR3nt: TGCAGTGCTAGATCGGATTACAGGGTCCAAGAGACCCAGTACTTC
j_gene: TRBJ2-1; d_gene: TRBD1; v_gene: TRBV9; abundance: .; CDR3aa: CASSQRQGHYNEQFF; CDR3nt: TGTGCCAGCAGCCAGAGACAGGGACACTACAATGAGCAGTTCTTC
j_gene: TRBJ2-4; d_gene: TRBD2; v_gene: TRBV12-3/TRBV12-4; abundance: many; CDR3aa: CASSHRGLAGGYTIQYF; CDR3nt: TGTGCCAGCAGTCACCGGGGACTAGCGGGAGGGTATACCATTCAGTACTTC
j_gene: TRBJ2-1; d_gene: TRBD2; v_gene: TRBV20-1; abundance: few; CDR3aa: CSATKGGLAGAGEQFF; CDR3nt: TGCAGTGCTACTAAGGGGGGACTAGCGGGAGCGGGTGAGCAGTTCTTC
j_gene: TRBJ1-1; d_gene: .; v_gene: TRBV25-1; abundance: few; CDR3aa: CASSESTGLPVEAFF; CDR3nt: TGTGCCAGCAGTGAATCGACAGGATTACCCGTCGAAGCTTTCTTT
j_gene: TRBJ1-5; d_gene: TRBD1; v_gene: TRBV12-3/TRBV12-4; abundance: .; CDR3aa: CASSLELVRGGNQPQHF; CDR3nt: TGTGCCAGCAGTTTAGAGCTTGTCAGGGGGGGGAATCAGCCCCAGCATTTT
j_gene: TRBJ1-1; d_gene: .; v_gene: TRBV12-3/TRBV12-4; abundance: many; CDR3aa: CASSLVGHLNTEAFF; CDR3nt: TGTGCCAGCAGTTTAGTGGGACACTTGAACACTGAAGCTTTCTTT
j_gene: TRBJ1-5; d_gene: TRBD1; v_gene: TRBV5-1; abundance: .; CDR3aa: CASSPMGTGDQPQHF; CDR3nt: TGCGCCAGCAGCCCCATGGGTACAGGGGATCAGCCCCAGCATTTT
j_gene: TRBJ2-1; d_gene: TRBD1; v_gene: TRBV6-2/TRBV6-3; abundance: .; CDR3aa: CASRQSGGRRNEQFF; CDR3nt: TGTGCCAGCAGGCAATCAGGGGGTAGAAGGAATGAGCAGTTCTTC
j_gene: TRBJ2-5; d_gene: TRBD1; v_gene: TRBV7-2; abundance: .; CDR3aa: CASSNSQGVETQYF; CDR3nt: TGTGCCAGCAGCAACTCCCAGGGGGTGGAGACCCAGTACTTC
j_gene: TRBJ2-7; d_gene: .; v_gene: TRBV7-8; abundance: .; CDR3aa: CASSLGFGFEQYF; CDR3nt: TGTGCCAGCAGCTTAGGGTTCGGATTCGAGCAGTACTTC
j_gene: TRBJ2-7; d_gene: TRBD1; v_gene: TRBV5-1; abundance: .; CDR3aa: CASSAQGQTTYEQYF; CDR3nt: TGCGCCAGCAGCGCCCAGGGACAGACGACCTACGAGCAGTACTTC
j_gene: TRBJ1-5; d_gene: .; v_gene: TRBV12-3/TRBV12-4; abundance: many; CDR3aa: CASSLGTGNQPQHF; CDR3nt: TGTGCCAGCAGTTTAGGAACAGGCAATCAGCCCCAGCATTTT
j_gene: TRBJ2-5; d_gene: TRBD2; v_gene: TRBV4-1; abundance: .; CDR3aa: CASSLRALAGETQYF; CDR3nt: TGCGCCAGCAGCCTCAGAGCGCTAGCGGGAGAGACCCAGTACTTC
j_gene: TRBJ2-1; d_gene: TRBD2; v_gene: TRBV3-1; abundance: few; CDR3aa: CASSRYSTTSGSRYEQFF; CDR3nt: TGTGCCAGCAGCCGATACTCAACGACTAGCGGGAGTCGCTATGAGCAGTTCTTC
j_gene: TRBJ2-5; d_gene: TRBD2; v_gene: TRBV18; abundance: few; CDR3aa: CASSPVILAGVGETQYF; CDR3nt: TGTGCCAGCTCACCAGTCATACTAGCGGGAGTAGGGGAGACCCAGTACTTC
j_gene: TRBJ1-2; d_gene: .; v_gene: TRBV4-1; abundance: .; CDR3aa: CASSQVGYTF; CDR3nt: TGCGCCAGCAGCCAAGTGGGCTACACCTTC
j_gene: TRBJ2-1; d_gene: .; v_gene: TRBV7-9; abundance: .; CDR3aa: CASSSGVGNEQFF; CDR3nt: TGTGCCAGCAGCTCGGGGGTGGGAAATGAGCAGTTCTTC
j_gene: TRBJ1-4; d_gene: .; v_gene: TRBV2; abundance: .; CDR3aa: CASSPLEWKLFF; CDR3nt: TGTGCCAGCAGTCCCCTAGAGTGGAAACTGTTTTTT
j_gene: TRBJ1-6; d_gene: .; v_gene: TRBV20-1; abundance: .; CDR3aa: CCAPSRGRVNNSPLHF; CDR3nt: TGCTGTGCCCCGAGCCGGGGGAGGGTTAATAATTCACCCCTCCACTTT
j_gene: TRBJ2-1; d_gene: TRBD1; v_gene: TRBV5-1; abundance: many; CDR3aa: CASSRQGKNEQFF; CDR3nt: TGCGCCAGCTCCCGACAGGGGAAGAATGAGCAGTTCTTC